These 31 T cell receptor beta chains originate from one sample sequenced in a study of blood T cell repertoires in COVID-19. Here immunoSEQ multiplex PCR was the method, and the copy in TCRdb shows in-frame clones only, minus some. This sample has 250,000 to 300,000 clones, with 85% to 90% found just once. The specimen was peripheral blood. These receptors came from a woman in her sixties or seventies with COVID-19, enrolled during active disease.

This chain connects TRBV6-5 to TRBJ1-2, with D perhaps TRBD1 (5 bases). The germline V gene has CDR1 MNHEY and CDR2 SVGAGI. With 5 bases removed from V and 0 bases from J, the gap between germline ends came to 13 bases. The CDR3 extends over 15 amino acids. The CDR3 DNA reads TGTGCCAGCAGTAGGGGTGTGACTTCTAACTATGGCTACACCTTC. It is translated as CASSRGVTSNYGYTF.

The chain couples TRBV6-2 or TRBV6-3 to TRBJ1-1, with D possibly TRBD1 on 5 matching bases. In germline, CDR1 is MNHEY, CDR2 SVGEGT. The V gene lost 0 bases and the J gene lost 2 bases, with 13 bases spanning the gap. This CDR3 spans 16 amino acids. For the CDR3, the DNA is TGTGCCAGCAGTTACTCGACGACAGTTTATAACACTGAAGCTTTCTTT. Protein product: CASSYSTTVYNTEAFF.

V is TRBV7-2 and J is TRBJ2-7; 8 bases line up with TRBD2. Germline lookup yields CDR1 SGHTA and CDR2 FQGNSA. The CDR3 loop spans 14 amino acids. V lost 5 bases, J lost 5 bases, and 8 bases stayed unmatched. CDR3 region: CASSTTSGGDEQYF. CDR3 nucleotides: TGTGCCAGCAGCACTACTAGCGGAGGCGACGAGCAGTACTTC.

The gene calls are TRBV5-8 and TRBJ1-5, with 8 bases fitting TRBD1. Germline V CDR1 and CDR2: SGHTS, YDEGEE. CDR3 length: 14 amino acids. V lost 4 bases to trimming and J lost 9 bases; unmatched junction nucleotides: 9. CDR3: CASSVQGARGPQHF. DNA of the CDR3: TGTGCCAGCAGCGTCCAGGGGGCTCGGGGGCCCCAGCATTTT.

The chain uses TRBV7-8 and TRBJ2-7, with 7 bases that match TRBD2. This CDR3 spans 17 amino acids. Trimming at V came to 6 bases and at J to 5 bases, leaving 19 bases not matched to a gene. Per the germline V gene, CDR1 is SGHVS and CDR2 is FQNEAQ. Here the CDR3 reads CASRFREGRAIFDEQYF. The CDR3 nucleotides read TGTGCCAGCAGGTTCCGGGAAGGGAGGGCCATCTTTGACGAGCAGTACTTC.

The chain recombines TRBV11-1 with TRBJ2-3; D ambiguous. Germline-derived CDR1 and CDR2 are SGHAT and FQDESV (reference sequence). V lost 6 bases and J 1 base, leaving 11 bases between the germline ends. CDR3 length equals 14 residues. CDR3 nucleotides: TGTGCCAGCAGTGAGGCAAGTCGCACAGATACGCAGTATTTT. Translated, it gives CASSEASRTDTQYF.

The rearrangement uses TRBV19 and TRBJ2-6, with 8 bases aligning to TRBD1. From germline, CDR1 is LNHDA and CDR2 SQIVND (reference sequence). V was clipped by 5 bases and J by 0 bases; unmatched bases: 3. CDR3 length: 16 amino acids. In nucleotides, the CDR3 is TGTGCCAGTAGTGACAGGGGTCTCTCTGGGGCCAACGTCCTGACTTTC. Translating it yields CASSDRGLSGANVLTF.

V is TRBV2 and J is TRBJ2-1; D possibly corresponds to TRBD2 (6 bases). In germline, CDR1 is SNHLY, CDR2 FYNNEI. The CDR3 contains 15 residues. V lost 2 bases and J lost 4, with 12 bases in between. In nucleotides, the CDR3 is TGTGCCAGCAGTGAATGGAGGGAAGTATACAATGAGCAGTTCTTC. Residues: CASSEWREVYNEQFF.

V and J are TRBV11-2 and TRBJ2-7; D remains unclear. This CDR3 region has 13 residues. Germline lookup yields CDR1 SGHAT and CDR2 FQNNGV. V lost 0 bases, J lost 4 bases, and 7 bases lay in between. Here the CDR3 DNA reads TGTGCCAGCAGCTTAGATCTACAGTACGAGCAGTACTTC. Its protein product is CASSLDLQYEQYF.

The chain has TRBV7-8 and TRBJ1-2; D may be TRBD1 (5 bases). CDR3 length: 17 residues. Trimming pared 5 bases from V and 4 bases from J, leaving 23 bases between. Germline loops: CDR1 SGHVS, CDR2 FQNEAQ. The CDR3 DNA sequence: TGTGCCAGCAGCCTACCCTCGGGTTTTACAGGCCCCTATGGCTACACCTTC. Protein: CASSLPSGFTGPYGYTF.

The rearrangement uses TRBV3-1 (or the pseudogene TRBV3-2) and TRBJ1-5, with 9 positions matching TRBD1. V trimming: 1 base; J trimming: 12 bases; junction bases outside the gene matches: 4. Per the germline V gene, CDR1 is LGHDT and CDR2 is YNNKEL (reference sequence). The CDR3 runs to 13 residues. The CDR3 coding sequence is TGTGCCAGCAGCCAAGGGGGGACAGGGCTCCAGCATTTT. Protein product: CASSQGGTGLQHF.

Written as DNA, the CDR3 is TGTGCCTCTACTACAGGGGCGGGTGAAAAACTGTTTTTT. It codes for CASTTGAGEKLFF. The chain uses TRBV30 and TRBJ1-4, with TRBD1 identical over 7 bases. Germline CDR1 GTSNPN, CDR2 SVGIG (reference sequence). V dropped 7 bases and J dropped 7; count of bases not matched to a gene: 9. The CDR3 has 13 amino acids. Variable domain in full (rest from reference TRBV30 and TRBJ1-4): SQTIHQWPATLVQPVGSPLSLECTVEGTSNPNLYWYRQAAGRGLQLLFYSVGIGQISSEVPQNLSASRPQDRQFILSSKKLLLSDSGFYLCASTTGAGEKLFFGSGTQLSVL.

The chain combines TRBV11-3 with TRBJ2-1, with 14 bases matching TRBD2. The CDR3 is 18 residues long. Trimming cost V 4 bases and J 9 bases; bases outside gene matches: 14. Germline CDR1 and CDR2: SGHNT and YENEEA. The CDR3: CASSCPPWTSGRLCEQFF. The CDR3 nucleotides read TGTGCCAGCAGCTGCCCACCTTGGACTAGCGGGAGGCTTTGTGAGCAGTTCTTC.

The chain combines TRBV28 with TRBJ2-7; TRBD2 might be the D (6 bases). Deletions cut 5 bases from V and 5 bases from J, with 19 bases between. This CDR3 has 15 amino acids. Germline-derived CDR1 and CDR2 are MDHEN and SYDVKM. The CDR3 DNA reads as TGTGCCAGCAGTCCCTGGGAGGCGCGGGTCCACGAGCAGTACTTC. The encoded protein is CASSPWEARVHEQYF.

CDR3 nucleotides: TGTGCCAGCAGGGTCTATTCTGGGGCCAACGTCCTGACTTTC. Amino acids: CASRVYSGANVLTF. The rearrangement joins TRBV5-6 to TRBJ2-6; no clear D gene. CDR1 is SGHDT, CDR2 YYEEEE, per germline. Trimming removed 5 bases from V and 1 base from J, with 7 bases in between. The CDR3 has 14 residues.

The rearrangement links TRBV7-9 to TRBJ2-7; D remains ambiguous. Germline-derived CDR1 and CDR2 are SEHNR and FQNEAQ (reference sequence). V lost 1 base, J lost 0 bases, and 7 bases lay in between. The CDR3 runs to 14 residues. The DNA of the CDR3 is TGTGCCAGCAGCTTAGTCGCGAGCTCCTACGAGCAGTACTTC. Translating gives CASSLVASSYEQYF.

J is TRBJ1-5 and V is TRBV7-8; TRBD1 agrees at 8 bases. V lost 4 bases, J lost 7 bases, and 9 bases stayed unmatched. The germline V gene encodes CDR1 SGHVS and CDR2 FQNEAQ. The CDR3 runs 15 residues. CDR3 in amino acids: CASSSPGTGFQPQHF. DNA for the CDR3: TGTGCCAGCAGCTCCCCCGGGACAGGTTTCCAGCCCCAGCATTTT.

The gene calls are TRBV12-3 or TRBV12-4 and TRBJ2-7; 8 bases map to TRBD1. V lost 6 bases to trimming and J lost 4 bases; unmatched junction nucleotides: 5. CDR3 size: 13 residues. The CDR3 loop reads CASSRGRRYEQYF. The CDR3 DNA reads TGTGCCAGCAGCAGGGGGCGTAGGTACGAGCAGTACTTC.

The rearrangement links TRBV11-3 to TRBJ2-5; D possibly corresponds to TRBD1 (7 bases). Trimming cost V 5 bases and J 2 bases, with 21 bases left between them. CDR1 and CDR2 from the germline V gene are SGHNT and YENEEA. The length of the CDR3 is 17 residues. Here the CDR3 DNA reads TGTGCCAGCAGCCGGACCCCCAGGGGGGATGGGCAAGAGACCCAGTACTTC. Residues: CASSRTPRGDGQETQYF.

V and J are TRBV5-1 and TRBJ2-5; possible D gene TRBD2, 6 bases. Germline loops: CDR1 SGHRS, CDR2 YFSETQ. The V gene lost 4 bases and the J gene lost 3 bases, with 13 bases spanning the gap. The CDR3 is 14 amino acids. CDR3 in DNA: TGCGCCAGCAGCCTGAGTGGAGGGGAAGAGACCCAGTACTTC. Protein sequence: CASSLSGGEETQYF.

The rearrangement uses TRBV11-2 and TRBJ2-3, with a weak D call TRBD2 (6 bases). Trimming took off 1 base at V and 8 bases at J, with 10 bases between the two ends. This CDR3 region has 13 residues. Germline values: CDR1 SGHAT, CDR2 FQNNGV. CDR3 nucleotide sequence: TGTGCCAGCAGCTTAGCGGAGGGGAGTACGCAGTATTTT. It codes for CASSLAEGSTQYF.

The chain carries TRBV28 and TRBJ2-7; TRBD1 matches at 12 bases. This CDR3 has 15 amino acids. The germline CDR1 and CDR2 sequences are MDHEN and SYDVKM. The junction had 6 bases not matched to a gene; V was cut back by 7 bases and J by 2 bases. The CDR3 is CASTSWDRGPYEQYF. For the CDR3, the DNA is TGTGCCAGCACCTCCTGGGACAGGGGGCCCTACGAGCAGTACTTC. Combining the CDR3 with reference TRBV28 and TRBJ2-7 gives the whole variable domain DVKVTQSSRYLVKRTGEKVFLECVQDMDHENMFWYRQDPGLGLRLIYFSYDVKMKEKGDIPEGYSVSREKKERFSLILESASTNQTSMYLCASTSWDRGPYEQYFGPGTRLTVT.

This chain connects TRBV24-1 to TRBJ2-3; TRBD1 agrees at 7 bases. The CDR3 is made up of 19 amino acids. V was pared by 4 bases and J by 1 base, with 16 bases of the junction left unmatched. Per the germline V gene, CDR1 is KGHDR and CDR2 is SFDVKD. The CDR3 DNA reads TGTGCCACCAGTGAAGCCGGGACAGCCAAAGATTCAGGCACAGATACGCAGTATTTT. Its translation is CATSEAGTAKDSGTDTQYF.

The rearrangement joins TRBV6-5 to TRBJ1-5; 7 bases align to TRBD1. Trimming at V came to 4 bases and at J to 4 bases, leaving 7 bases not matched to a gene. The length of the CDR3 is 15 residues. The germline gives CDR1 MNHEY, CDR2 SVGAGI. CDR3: CASSSNRGSNQPQHF. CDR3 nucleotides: TGTGCCAGCAGTTCCAACAGGGGAAGTAATCAGCCCCAGCATTTT.

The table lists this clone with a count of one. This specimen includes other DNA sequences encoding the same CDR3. The CDR3 DNA reads as TGCGCCAGCAGCCAAGATTCAGGCACAGATACGCAGTATTTT. Amino acid sequence: CASSQDSGTDTQYF. The V call is TRBV4-3, the J call TRBJ2-3; no clear D. From germline, CDR1 is LGHNA and CDR2 YSLEER. V shed 0 bases and J shed 1 base, with 5 bases lying between them. The CDR3 has 14 residues.

The CDR3 nucleotides read TGTGCCAGCTCACCAAGTACAGAAGGTGGCTACACCTTC. It encodes CASSPSTEGGYTF. The chain links TRBV18 to TRBJ1-2; D remains ambiguous. Trimming left V 2 bases short and J 7 bases short, with 11 bases between. Germline V lookup: CDR1 KGHSH, CDR2 LQKENI. The CDR3 is 13 amino acids.

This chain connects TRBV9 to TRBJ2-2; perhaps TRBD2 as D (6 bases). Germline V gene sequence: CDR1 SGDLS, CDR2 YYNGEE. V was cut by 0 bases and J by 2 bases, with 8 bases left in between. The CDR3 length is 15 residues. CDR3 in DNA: TGTGCCAGCAGCGTAGCTGCGGGAAACACCGGGGAGCTGTTTTTT. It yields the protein CASSVAAGNTGELFF.

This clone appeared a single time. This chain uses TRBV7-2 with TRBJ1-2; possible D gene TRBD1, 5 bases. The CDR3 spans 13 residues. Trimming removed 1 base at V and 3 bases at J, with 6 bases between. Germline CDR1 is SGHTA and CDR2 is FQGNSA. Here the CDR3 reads CASSLGQHYGYTF. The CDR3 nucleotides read TGTGCCAGCAGCTTAGGACAGCACTATGGCTACACCTTC.

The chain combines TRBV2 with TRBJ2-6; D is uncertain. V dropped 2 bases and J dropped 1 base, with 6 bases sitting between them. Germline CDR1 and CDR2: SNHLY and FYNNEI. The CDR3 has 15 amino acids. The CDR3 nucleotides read TGTGCCAGCAGTGAACGAGATTCTGGGGCCAACGTCCTGACTTTC. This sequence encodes CASSERDSGANVLTF.

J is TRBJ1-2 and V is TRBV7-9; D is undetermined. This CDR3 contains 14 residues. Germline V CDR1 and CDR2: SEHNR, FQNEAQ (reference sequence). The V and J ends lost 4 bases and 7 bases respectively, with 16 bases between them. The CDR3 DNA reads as TGTGCCAGCAGCTCAGGTACAGCCGTCGGTGGCTACACCTTC. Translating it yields CASSSGTAVGGYTF.

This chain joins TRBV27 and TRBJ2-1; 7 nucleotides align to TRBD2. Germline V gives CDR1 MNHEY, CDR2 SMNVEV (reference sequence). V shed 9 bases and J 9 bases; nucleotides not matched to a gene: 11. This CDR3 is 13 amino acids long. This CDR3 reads CASGRGRAFEQFF. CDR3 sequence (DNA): TGTGCCAGTGGCCGTGGGAGGGCCTTTGAGCAGTTCTTC.